Following are 6 T cell receptor beta chains from one sample sequenced in a study of vaccination effects on CD4 cells after COVID-19. The antigens of these receptors remain unknown. Within the ViraFEST assay, antigen-specific CD4+ T cells underwent expansion with viral peptide pools prior to sequencing. Subsequent to a culture period of more than 9 days, CD4+ T cells were isolated. Vaccine recipients had no previous SARS-CoV-2 infection; their nucleocapsid antibodies were negative. TCRdb's table, derived via immunoSEQ multiplex PCR, lists solely in-frame clones and lacks some. The sample has around 45,000 clones; around 80% are singletons. The material was CD4+ T cells from PBMCs cultured with SARS-CoV-2 spike peptides, obtained before COVID-19 vaccination. These receptors originate from a human donor who received a COVID-19 vaccine.

V usage is TRBV30 and J usage is TRBJ2-3; no firm D call. The V and J ends lost 5 bases and 2 bases respectively, with 11 bases between them. Germline assignment: CDR1 GTSNPN and CDR2 SVGIG (reference sequence). The CDR3 is 13 residues long. DNA for the CDR3: TGTGCCTGGGCGATAGGCTACACAGATACGCAGTATTTT. Protein sequence: CAWAIGYTDTQYF.

This clone was seen only a few times. Written as DNA, the CDR3 is TGTGCCAGCAGCTGGGACAGGGGGAATACCGGGGAGCTGTTTTTT. Translating gives CASSWDRGNTGELFF. V and J are TRBV5-4 and TRBJ2-2; the match to TRBD1 covers 11 bases. The CDR3 extends over 15 amino acids. Germline V gene sequence: CDR1 SGHNT, CDR2 YYREEE (reference sequence). V lost 3 bases, J lost 5 bases, and 3 bases stayed unmatched.

V is TRBV12-5 and J is TRBJ1-4; D unclear. Trimming cost V 7 bases and J 7 bases, with 13 bases left between them. This CDR3 is built from 13 residues. The germline V gene encodes CDR1 LGHNT and CDR2 FRNRAP. CDR3 coding DNA: TGTGCTAGTGCTAAGGACCTTGGTGAAAAACTGTTTTTT. Protein product: CASAKDLGEKLFF.

This chain joins TRBV5-1 and TRBJ1-2; 8 bases align to TRBD1. This CDR3 has 16 residues. After removal of 4 bases from V and 3 bases from J, the junction contained 11 bases not matched to a gene. Germline values: CDR1 SGHRS, CDR2 YFSETQ. Here the CDR3 DNA reads TGCGCCAGCAGCGAATTAAAACAGGGGGGGGACTATGGCTACACCTTC. It encodes CASSELKQGGDYGYTF.

The CDR3 bases are TGTGCCAGCAGCCAGGACCTCTCTGGAAACACCATATATTTT. Amino acid sequence: CASSQDLSGNTIYF. The genes are TRBV14 and TRBJ1-3; no clear D. CDR1 and CDR2 from the germline V gene are SGHDN and FVKESK. V was trimmed by 3 bases and J by 0 bases, leaving 6 bases between them. CDR3 size: 14 residues.

This sequence joins TRBV29-1 and TRBJ2-1, with 9 bases that match TRBD1. CDR3 length: 15 amino acids. Per germline, CDR1 SQVTM and CDR2 ANQGSEA. V was clipped by 5 bases and J by 2 bases; unmatched bases: 7. DNA for the CDR3: TGCAGCGTTAGGGCCGGGACAGGGACCTACAATGAGCAGTTCTTC. This encodes CSVRAGTGTYNEQFF.